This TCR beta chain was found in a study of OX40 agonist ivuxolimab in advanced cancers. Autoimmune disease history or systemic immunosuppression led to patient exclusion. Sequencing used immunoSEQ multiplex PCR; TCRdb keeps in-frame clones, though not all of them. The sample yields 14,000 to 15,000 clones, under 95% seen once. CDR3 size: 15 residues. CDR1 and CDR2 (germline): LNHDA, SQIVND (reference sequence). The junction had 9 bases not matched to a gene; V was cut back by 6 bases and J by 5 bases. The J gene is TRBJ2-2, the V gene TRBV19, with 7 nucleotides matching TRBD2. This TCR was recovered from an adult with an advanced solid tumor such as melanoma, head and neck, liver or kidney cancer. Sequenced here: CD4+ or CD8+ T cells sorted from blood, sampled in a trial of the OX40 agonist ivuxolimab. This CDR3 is CASRPGLSGTGELFF. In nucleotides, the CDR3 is TGTGCCAGTAGGCCGGGACTATCAGGGACCGGGGAGCTGTTTTTT.